This TCR beta chain came from a study of blood T cell repertoires in COVID-19. Sequencing used immunoSEQ multiplex PCR; TCRdb keeps in-frame clones, though not all of them. The data show roughly 70,000 clones, 76% seen once. Recruited during active infection, patients (from Seattle) were subsequently followed longitudinally. The CDR3 totals 14 residues. From germline, CDR1 is SNHLY and CDR2 FYNNEI. V was pared by 6 bases and J by 0 bases, with 5 bases of the junction left unmatched. This TCR came from a man aged 60 to 69 with COVID-19, enrolled during active disease. V gene TRBV2 combines with J gene TRBJ2-7; 7 bases agree with TRBD2. Sequencing was performed on peripheral blood. The CDR3 DNA sequence: TGTGCCAGCAGACCTGGGACTAACTCCTACGAGCAGTACTTC. Protein: CASRPGTNSYEQYF.